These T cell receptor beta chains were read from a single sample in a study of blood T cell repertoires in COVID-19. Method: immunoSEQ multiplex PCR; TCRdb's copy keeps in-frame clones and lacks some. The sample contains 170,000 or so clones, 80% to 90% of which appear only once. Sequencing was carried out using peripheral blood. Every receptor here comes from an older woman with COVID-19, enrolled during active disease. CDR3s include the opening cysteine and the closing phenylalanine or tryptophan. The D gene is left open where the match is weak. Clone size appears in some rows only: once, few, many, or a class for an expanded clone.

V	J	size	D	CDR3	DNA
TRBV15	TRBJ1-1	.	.	CATSIQSRNTEAFF	TGTGCCACCAGCATCCAATCCAGGAACACTGAAGCTTTCTTT
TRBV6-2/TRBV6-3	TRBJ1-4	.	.	CASSRGMGEKLFF	TGTGCCAGCAGTCGAGGGATGGGGGAAAAACTGTTTTTT
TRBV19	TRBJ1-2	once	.	CASSPAAYRNTYGYTF	TGTGCCAGTAGTCCGGCAGCGTACCGGAATACCTATGGCTACACCTTC
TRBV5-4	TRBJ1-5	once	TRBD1	CASSSQGGNQPQHF	TGTGCCAGCAGTTCACAGGGGGGCAATCAGCCCCAGCATTTT
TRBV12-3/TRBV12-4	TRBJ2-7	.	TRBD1	CASSPGTGLEYF	TGTGCCAGCAGCCCCGGGACAGGTTTGGAGTACTTC
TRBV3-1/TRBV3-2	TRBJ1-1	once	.	CASSPGQNTEAFF	TGTGCCAGCAGCCCCGGACAGAACACTGAAGCTTTCTTT
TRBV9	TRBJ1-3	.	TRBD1	CASAGGGNTIYF	TGTGCCAGTGCAGGGGGTGGAAACACCATATATTTT
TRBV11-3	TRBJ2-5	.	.	CASSRTQETQYF	TGTGCCAGCAGCCGTACACAAGAGACCCAGTACTTC
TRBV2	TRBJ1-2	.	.	CASSRDIDGYTF	TGTGCCAGCAGTCGGGACATTGATGGCTACACCTTC
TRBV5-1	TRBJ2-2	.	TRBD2	CASSLTGTSDAGELFF	TGCGCCAGCAGCTTAACCGGGACTAGCGACGCCGGGGAGCTGTTTTTT
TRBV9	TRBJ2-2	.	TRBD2	CASSVEPGGTTPGELFF	TGTGCCAGCAGCGTAGAACCGGGAGGCACAACTCCGGGGGAGCTGTTTTTT
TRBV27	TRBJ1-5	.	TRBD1	CASRPRSIGQGNQPQHF	TGTGCCAGCAGACCTCGTTCCATCGGACAGGGAAATCAGCCCCAGCATTTT
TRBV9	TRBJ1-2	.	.	CASRTPGVYGYTF	TGTGCCAGCAGGACTCCAGGGGTCTATGGCTACACCTTC
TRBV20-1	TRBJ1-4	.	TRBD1	CSASNRDRAEKLFF	TGCAGTGCTAGTAACCGGGACAGGGCCGAAAAACTGTTTTTT
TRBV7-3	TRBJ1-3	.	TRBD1	CASSSGQGGNTIYF	TGTGCCAGCAGCTCCGGACAGGGGGGAAACACCATATATTTT
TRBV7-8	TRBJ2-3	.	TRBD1	CASSSGTGSTDTQYF	TGTGCCAGCAGCTCCGGGACAGGTAGCACAGATACGCAGTATTTT
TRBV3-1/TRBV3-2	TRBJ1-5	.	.	CASSQGRGGNQPQHF	TGTGCCAGCAGCCAAGGAAGGGGTGGCAATCAGCCCCAGCATTTT
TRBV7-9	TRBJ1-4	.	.	CASSIPMGGNEKLFF	TGTGCCAGCAGCATACCGATGGGGGGTAATGAAAAACTGTTTTTT
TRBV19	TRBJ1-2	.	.	CASRGTGTSGYTF	TGTGCCAGTAGGGGTACAGGGACCTCCGGCTACACCTTC
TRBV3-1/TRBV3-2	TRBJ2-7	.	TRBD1	CASSQKPGQGPYEQYF	TGTGCCAGCAGCCAGAAACCAGGACAGGGACCCTACGAGCAGTACTTC
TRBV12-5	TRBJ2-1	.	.	CASGLSRTGNNEQFF	TGTGCTAGTGGTTTGTCACGGACTGGGAACAATGAGCAGTTCTTC
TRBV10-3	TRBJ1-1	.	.	CATTRTLNTEAFF	TGTGCCACCACTCGCACTTTGAACACTGAAGCTTTCTTT
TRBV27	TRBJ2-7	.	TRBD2	CASSLFPSGRGGEQYF	TGTGCCAGCAGTTTATTTCCTAGCGGGAGGGGAGGCGAGCAGTACTTC
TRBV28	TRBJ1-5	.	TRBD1	CASSPRGTGDMGNQPQHF	TGTGCCAGCAGCCCCAGAGGGACAGGGGATATGGGCAATCAGCCCCAGCATTTT
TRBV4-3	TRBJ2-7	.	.	CASSQKTREHEQYF	TGCGCCAGCAGCCAAAAAACCAGGGAACACGAGCAGTACTTC
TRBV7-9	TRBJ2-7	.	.	CASSSRGSAYEQYF	TGTGCCAGCAGCTCCCGGGGATCGGCCTACGAGCAGTACTTC
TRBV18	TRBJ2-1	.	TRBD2	CASSLNSGSTYNEQFF	TGTGCCAGCTCGCTGAATAGCGGGAGTACCTACAATGAGCAGTTCTTC
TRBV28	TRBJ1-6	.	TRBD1	CASGGQGPSSLHF	TGTGCCAGCGGGGGACAGGGTCCTTCATCCCTCCACTTT
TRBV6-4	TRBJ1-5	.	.	CASSDSPLYSLGNQPQHF	TGTGCCAGCAGTGACTCGCCACTGTATAGCTTAGGCAATCAGCCCCAGCATTTT
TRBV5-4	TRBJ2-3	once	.	CASSLSSSPVADTQYF	TGTGCCAGCAGCTTGTCATCTAGCCCGGTGGCAGATACGCAGTATTTT
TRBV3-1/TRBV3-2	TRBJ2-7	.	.	CASSQEDISYEQYF	TGTGCCAGCAGCCAAGAGGACATATCCTACGAGCAGTACTTC
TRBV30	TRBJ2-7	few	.	CAWRDTSYEQYF	TGTGCCTGGAGGGACACTTCCTACGAGCAGTACTTC
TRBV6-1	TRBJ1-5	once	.	CASSDSSFGQPQHF	TGTGCCAGCAGTGATTCCTCTTTCGGTCAGCCCCAGCATTTT
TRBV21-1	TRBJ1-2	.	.	CASSKRGGYGYTF	TGTGCCAGCAGCAAAAGGGGTGGCTATGGCTACACCTTC
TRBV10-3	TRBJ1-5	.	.	CAISVQASNQPQHF	TGTGCCATCAGTGTACAGGCTAGCAATCAGCCCCAGCATTTT
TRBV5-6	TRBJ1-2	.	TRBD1	CASSWRGQGVYGYTF	TGTGCCAGCAGCTGGAGGGGACAGGGGGTCTATGGCTACACCTTC
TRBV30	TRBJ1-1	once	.	CAWKTDFQQAFF	TGTGCCTGGAAAACGGACTTTCAACAAGCTTTCTTT
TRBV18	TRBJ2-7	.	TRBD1	CASSPLGTVAYEQYF	TGTGCCAGCTCACCTCTCGGGACAGTTGCCTACGAGCAGTACTTC